A selection of T cell receptor beta chains follows, all from one sample in a study of blood T cells in healthy people across ages. TCRdb analysed the 5' RACE reads with MiXCR anew, one entry per CDR3 protein. The table shows roughly 860,000 distinct CDR3 sequences, with 60% to 80% occurring only once. Sequences were obtained from blood. Receptor source: a man under 40 in good health. Each CDR3 is given without its conserved first and last residue. The order of the fields is V gene, J gene, CDR3 protein.

TRBV3-1	TRBJ2-7	AGSHDRPYEQY
TRBV9	TRBJ2-6	ASSDMGYSGANVLT
TRBV29-1	TRBJ2-3	SVGGLAYSTDTQY
TRBV10-3	TRBJ1-1	ASGQPVNTEAF
TRBV29-1	TRBJ2-2	SVEDPLAGGPSGELF
TRBV30	TRBJ2-3	AWSYGQVTTDTQY
TRBV7-8	TRBJ2-7	ASSSRGLFSYEQY
TRBV12-3/TRBV12-4	TRBJ2-1	ASSSRGGGEQF
TRBV20-1	TRBJ1-2	SAPARPDVVGYGYT
TRBV15	TRBJ2-1	ATNRGLAGGKYNEQF
TRBV12-3/TRBV12-4	TRBJ2-1	ASSLAGAGTNEQF
TRBV4-2	TRBJ2-3	ASSPRPVGRGLDTQY
TRBV7-3	TRBJ2-7	ASSLKAGDPYEQY
TRBV18	TRBJ2-5	ASSPRTGEVETQY
TRBV7-6	TRBJ2-4	ASSSAGGLAKNIQY
TRBV12-3/TRBV12-4	TRBJ1-2	ASIATGDYGYT
TRBV4-2	TRBJ2-2	ASSQGDRGPTGELF